These 31 T cell receptor beta chains were all obtained from the same sample, sequenced in a study of shared clonotypes between healthy human individuals. Sequenced by immunoSEQ multiplex PCR; TCRdb stores in-frame clones only, minus some. This sample has roughly 2.6 million clones; around 94% occur once, and the top ten carry under 0.15%. The sequenced sample was naive CD4+ T cells sorted from blood. As to subset: CD45RA+ positively selected. The receptor set was obtained from a man aged 18 to 29 in good health.

J is TRBJ1-2 and V is TRBV25-1, with D maybe TRBD1 (5 bases). The CDR3 has 12 amino acids. Germline CDR1 is MGHDK and CDR2 is SYGVNS. With 0 bases removed from V and 8 bases from J, the gap between germline ends came to 7 bases. This chain's CDR3 is CASSEYGDGYTF. CDR3 nucleotides: TGTGCCAGCAGTGAATATGGGGACGGCTACACCTTC.

The V and J genes are TRBV6-5 and TRBJ2-7, with 8 bases identical to TRBD1. Trimming removed 10 bases from V and 7 bases from J; junction bases left unmatched: 12. Germline V gene sequence: CDR1 MNHEY, CDR2 SVGAGI. This CDR3 contains 13 residues. As DNA, the CDR3 is TGTGCCACTCGAGGACAGGGAGAGGAGGAGCAGTACTTC. Amino acids: CATRGQGEEEQYF.

Details on this clone: Distinct nucleotide sequences in the sample also encode this CDR3. The gene calls are TRBV11-2 and TRBJ1-1; perhaps TRBD1 as D (5 bases). This CDR3 has 14 amino acids. Germline V CDR1 and CDR2: SGHAT, FQNNGV. Trimming removed 8 bases at V and 2 bases at J, with 15 bases between. DNA of the CDR3: TGTGCCAGCTCACTGGGGCAGTCAAACACTGAAGCTTTCTTT. Protein sequence: CASSLGQSNTEAFF.

This CDR3 is CATRVAAITGELFF. Here the CDR3 DNA reads TGTGCCACCAGAGTGGCAGCGATTACCGGGGAGCTGTTTTTT. V is TRBV15 and J is TRBJ2-2, with D unclear. Between the trimmed V and J ends, which lost 6 bases and 5 bases, there was a span of 13 bases. CDR3 length equals 14 residues. The germline V gene encodes CDR1 LNHNV and CDR2 YYDKDF (reference sequence).

This chain links TRBV28 with TRBJ1-4, with 8 nucleotides matching TRBD1. CDR3 length equals 15 residues. V was clipped by 5 bases and J by 5 bases; unmatched bases: 7. Germline V gene lookup returns CDR1 MDHEN and CDR2 SYDVKM. CDR3 protein: CASSVGTGGNEKLFF. The DNA for the CDR3 is TGTGCCAGCAGTGTCGGGACAGGCGGAAATGAAAAACTGTTTTTT.

The rearrangement uses TRBV5-4 and TRBJ2-3, with D possibly being TRBD1 or TRBD2 (5 bases each). The CDR3 extends over 13 amino acids. V dropped 6 bases and J dropped 2 bases, with 10 bases sitting between them. CDR1 is SGHNT and CDR2 is YYREEE in the germline V gene (reference sequence). This CDR3 reads CASKMGDTDTQYF. The CDR3 bases are TGTGCCAGCAAGATGGGGGACACAGATACGCAGTATTTT.

Worth noting for this clone: The same CDR3 can be traced to other DNA sequences in this sample. The chain links TRBV4-3 to TRBJ2-5; D possibly corresponds to TRBD1 (5 bases). This CDR3 contains 15 residues. CDR1 and CDR2 from the germline V gene are LGHNA and YSLEER. V was shortened by 0 bases and J by 4 bases, with 12 bases between the two germline ends. In DNA, the CDR3 is TGCGCCAGCAGCCAAGAAGGGCAGGGCGCAGAGACCCAGTACTTC. Its protein product is CASSQEGQGAETQYF.

The chain combines TRBV18 with TRBJ1-5; possible D gene TRBD1, 5 bases. Germline V gene data show CDR1 as KGHSH and CDR2 as LQKENI. This CDR3 spans 16 amino acids. Deletions cut 3 bases from V and 2 bases from J, with 14 bases between. In DNA form, the CDR3 reads TGTGCCAGCTCACCCGGGCAGGGTAGTGGCAATCAGCCCCAGCATTTT. This translates into CASSPGQGSGNQPQHF.

As regards this clone: Other DNA sequences of this sample code for an identical CDR3. The chain links TRBV6-1 to TRBJ2-2; possibly TRBD1 for D (6 bases). Trimming took 3 bases from V and 4 from J, leaving 6 bases between them. The CDR3 totals 13 residues. Germline lookup yields CDR1 MNHNS and CDR2 SASEGT. The CDR3 nucleotides read TGTGCCAGCAGTGACAGGGGCACCGGGGAGCTGTTTTTT. Amino acid sequence: CASSDRGTGELFF.

On this clone itself: Other nucleotide sequences in the sample specify the same CDR3. The CDR3 sequence: CASSPGASGNTIYF. CDR3 nucleotide sequence: TGCGCCAGCAGCCCCGGGGCCTCTGGAAACACCATATATTTT. This chain links TRBV5-1 with TRBJ1-3; a possible D gene is TRBD1 (5 bases). Trimming took 4 bases from V and 0 from J, leaving 8 bases between them. Germline V gene lookup returns CDR1 SGHRS and CDR2 YFSETQ. CDR3 length: 14 amino acids.

In this sample, this clone turned up once. The chain is built from TRBV6-5 and TRBJ2-7; D gene ambiguous. The germline CDR1 and CDR2 sequences are MNHEY and SVGAGI. Trimming pared 6 bases from V and 5 bases from J, leaving 17 bases between. The CDR3 is made up of 14 amino acids. The CDR3 reads CASRQREVPNEQYF. In DNA form, the CDR3 reads TGTGCCAGCAGGCAGCGCGAGGTGCCAAACGAGCAGTACTTC.

The chain has TRBV5-6 and TRBJ1-6, with D perhaps matching TRBD1 (6 bases). Germline V CDR1 and CDR2: SGHDT, YYEEEE. Trimming took off 2 bases at V and 7 bases at J, with 10 bases between the two ends. The length of the CDR3 is 14 residues. The CDR3 region has the DNA TGTGCCAGCAGCTTTAACAGGGAAAATTCACCCCTCCACTTT. It yields the protein CASSFNRENSPLHF.

The chain uses TRBV28 and TRBJ1-4; TRBD1 matches 8 bases. Trimming cost V 2 bases and J 3 bases; bases outside gene matches: 2. In germline, CDR1 is MDHEN, CDR2 SYDVKM. The CDR3 consists of 15 residues. The CDR3 DNA reads TGTGCCAGCAGTTTACAGGGGGCTGCTAATGAAAAACTGTTTTTT. Amino acid sequence: CASSLQGAANEKLFF.

J is TRBJ2-2 and V is TRBV7-8; 10 positions match TRBD2. V trimming: 1 base; J trimming: 4 bases; junction bases outside the gene matches: 3. This CDR3 is 16 amino acids long. Germline V gene data show CDR1 as SGHVS and CDR2 as FQNEAQ. The CDR3 nucleotides are TGTGCCAGCAGCTTAGTTCCTAGCGGGGGCACCGGGGAGCTGTTTTTT. Its protein is CASSLVPSGGTGELFF.

This chain links TRBV18 with TRBJ2-3; TRBD2 matches 7 bases. Per the germline V gene, CDR1 is KGHSH and CDR2 is LQKENI. V shed 3 bases, J shed 2 bases, and the junction held 8 bases outside the gene matches. This CDR3 is built from 16 residues. CDR3 sequence reads: CASSPRSAGDTDTQYF. The DNA for the CDR3 is TGTGCCAGCTCACCTCGAAGTGCGGGAGACACAGATACGCAGTATTTT.

The rearrangement uses TRBV5-1 and TRBJ1-2; D is unresolved. The CDR3 is 13 amino acids. Germline V CDR1 and CDR2: SGHRS, YFSETQ. The V gene lost 0 bases and the J gene lost 8 bases, with 11 bases spanning the gap. CDR3 bases: TGCGCCAGCAGCTTGGAAGGGCCGGGAGGCTACACCTTC. Protein: CASSLEGPGGYTF. Combining the CDR3 with reference TRBV5-1 and TRBJ1-2 gives the whole variable domain KAGVTQTPRYLIKTRGQQVTLSCSPISGHRSVSWYQQTPGQGLQFLFEYFSETQRNKGNFPGRFSGRQFSNSRSEMNVSTLELGDSALYLCASSLEGPGGYTFGSGTRLTVV.

This clone came up once. V and J are TRBV4-2 and TRBJ2-4; possibly TRBD2 for D (5 bases). The length of the CDR3 is 14 residues. V dropped 1 base and J dropped 6 bases, with 10 bases sitting between them. CDR1 is LGHNA, CDR2 YNFKEQ, per germline. The CDR3, as DNA: TGTGCCAGCAGCCAAGCTAGAGGAGGAAACATTCAGTACTTC. Translating gives CASSQARGGNIQYF.

The rearrangement uses TRBV19 and TRBJ2-6; a possible D gene is TRBD2 (6 bases). The CDR3 has 19 residues. Trimming left V 5 bases short and J 2 bases short, with 22 bases between. Germline assignment: CDR1 LNHDA and CDR2 SQIVND (reference sequence). CDR3 sequence: CASSAGRLGDFAGANVLTF. CDR3 bases: TGTGCCAGTAGTGCAGGCAGACTAGGAGATTTTGCTGGGGCCAACGTCCTGACTTTC.

This chain links TRBV2 with TRBJ2-5; no firm D call. V was shortened by 6 bases and J by 3 bases, with 23 bases between the two germline ends. The CDR3 has 17 residues. Germline V gene data show CDR1 as SNHLY and CDR2 as FYNNEI. The CDR3 loop is CASRSERLPRGKETQYF. The CDR3 region has the DNA TGTGCCAGCAGATCGGAACGACTGCCCAGAGGAAAAGAGACCCAGTACTTC.

The chain recombines TRBV5-5 with TRBJ1-5, with D tentatively TRBD1 (5 bases). V was pared by 0 bases and J by 4 bases, with 8 bases between. The CDR3 extends over 14 amino acids. Germline CDR1 SGHKS, CDR2 YYEKEE (reference sequence). The CDR3 DNA is TGTGCCAGCAGCTTGGGACAGCATAATCAGCCCCAGCATTTT. This codes for CASSLGQHNQPQHF.

The rearrangement joins TRBV7-8 to TRBJ1-1, with unresolved D. Germline assignment: CDR1 SGHVS and CDR2 FQNEAQ. This CDR3 has 14 residues. Deletions cut 6 bases from V and 1 base from J, with 12 bases between. The CDR3 DNA reads TGTGCCAGCAGTCGAGACCCAGGGAACACTGAAGCTTTCTTT. The encoded protein is CASSRDPGNTEAFF.

The V call is TRBV6-5, the J call TRBJ2-5; 7 bases line up with TRBD2. CDR1 and CDR2 from the germline V gene are MNHEY and SVGAGI. The CDR3 has 15 residues. V shed 2 bases and J 5 bases; nucleotides not matched to a gene: 8. The CDR3 region is CASSYGAAGEETQYF. CDR3 in DNA: TGTGCCAGCAGTTACGGGGCGGCGGGGGAGGAGACCCAGTACTTC.

The chain recombines TRBV6-1 with TRBJ1-3; the match to TRBD1 covers 7 bases. The V and J ends lost 6 bases and 4 bases, in that order; junction bases with no gene match: 9. Germline V gene lookup returns CDR1 MNHNS and CDR2 SASEGT. The CDR3 sequence is 15 residues long. In DNA, the CDR3 is TGTGCCAGCAGCAGAGGACAGGCGGGCGGAAACACCATATATTTT. Protein product: CASSRGQAGGNTIYF.

This chain uses TRBV5-1 with TRBJ1-1; no clear D. With 4 bases removed from V and 0 bases from J, the gap between germline ends came to 16 bases. Germline values: CDR1 SGHRS, CDR2 YFSETQ. CDR3 length: 16 residues. For the CDR3, the DNA is TGCGCCAGCAGCCCTGTCCCTTCCCAGATGAACACTGAAGCTTTCTTT. Its translation: CASSPVPSQMNTEAFF.

CDR3 nucleotide sequence: TGTGCCTGGGTAACGGAGGGGCTATCGCGCACTGAAGCTTTCTTT. Translating gives CAWVTEGLSRTEAFF. V is TRBV30 and J is TRBJ1-1, with a tentative D call TRBD1 (5 bases). The V gene lost 5 bases and the J gene lost 4 bases, with 20 bases spanning the gap. This CDR3 region has 15 residues. Germline V gene lookup returns CDR1 GTSNPN and CDR2 SVGIG (reference sequence). The full variable domain, rest sourced from reference TRBV30 and TRBJ1-1, is SQTIHQWPATLVQPVGSPLSLECTVEGTSNPNLYWYRQAAGRGLQLLFYSVGIGQISSEVPQNLSASRPQDRQFILSSKKLLLSDSGFYLCAWVTEGLSRTEAFFGQGTRLTVV.

Turning to this clone: Other DNA sequences in the sample encode the same CDR3. This chain joins TRBV5-4 and TRBJ2-3; possible D gene TRBD1, 7 bases. The length of the CDR3 is 14 residues. Trimming removed 4 bases from V and 3 bases from J, with 12 bases in between. The germline V gene has CDR1 SGHNT and CDR2 YYREEE (reference sequence). CDR3 sequence: CASSPGGGTDTQYF. The CDR3 DNA follows: TGTGCCAGCAGCCCAGGGGGAGGTACAGATACGCAGTATTTT.

This chain uses TRBV7-2 with TRBJ2-2; no clear D. The CDR3 covers 14 residues. Germline V gene sequence: CDR1 SGHTA, CDR2 FQGNSA. V lost 1 base to trimming and J lost 3 bases, with 6 bases between them. The CDR3 DNA reads as TGTGCCAGCAGCTTAGTAGAGTACACCGGGGAGCTGTTTTTT. It encodes CASSLVEYTGELFF.

The V call is TRBV19, the J call TRBJ2-3; D is uncertain. The CDR3 spans 16 residues. V lost 3 bases to trimming and J lost 0 bases, with 13 bases between them. Germline V gene data show CDR1 as LNHDA and CDR2 as SQIVND (reference sequence). CDR3 bases: TGTGCCAGTAGTATTAGTTCCCTTATAAGCACAGATACGCAGTATTTT. Protein product: CASSISSLISTDTQYF.

The rearrangement links TRBV6-6 to TRBJ1-1; TRBD1 matches at 11 bases. This CDR3 comprises 14 residues. From germline, CDR1 is MNHNY and CDR2 SVGAGI (reference sequence). The V segment lost 6 bases and the J segment 5 bases; nucleotides outside the gene matches: 5. The CDR3 DNA follows: TGTGCCAGCAGCATAGGACAGGGGGCGACTGAAGCTTTCTTT. Translated: CASSIGQGATEAFF.

The rearrangement links TRBV7-9 to TRBJ2-7, with D tentatively TRBD2 (6 bases). CDR3 length: 13 residues. Germline V CDR1 and CDR2: SEHNR, FQNEAQ (reference sequence). V lost 2 bases and J 7 bases, leaving 12 bases between the germline ends. CDR3 nucleotide sequence: TGTGCCAGCAGCTTATCCGGGGGTCGGGAGCAGTACTTC. Translating it yields CASSLSGGREQYF.

The gene calls are TRBV28 and TRBJ1-2; 8 bases line up with TRBD1. V lost 2 bases to trimming and J lost 3 bases; unmatched junction nucleotides: 5. CDR1 is MDHEN and CDR2 is SYDVKM in the germline V gene. CDR3 size: 15 residues. This chain's CDR3 is CASSLLGQADYGYTF. CDR3 bases: TGTGCCAGCAGTTTACTGGGACAGGCGGACTATGGCTACACCTTC.